The 23 T cell receptor beta chains listed next were all sequenced from one sample in a study of lymphopenia after photon versus proton radiotherapy. Sequencing used immunoSEQ multiplex PCR; TCRdb keeps in-frame clones, though not all of them. The data contain about 25,000 clones, roughly 87% of them singletons. Here the sequenced sample was peripheral blood, taken from a patient treated with photon-based radiotherapy. Receptor source: a man aged 45-65 years with gastric cancer.

The chain carries TRBV2 and TRBJ2-2, with 7 nucleotides matching TRBD2. The germline V gene encodes CDR1 SNHLY and CDR2 FYNNEI. The CDR3 consists of 15 residues. V trimming: 10 bases; J trimming: 0 bases; junction bases outside the gene matches: 8. CDR3: CATTGEGTNTGELFF. DNA for the CDR3: TGTGCCACCACGGGGGAGGGGACGAACACCGGGGAGCTGTTTTTT.

The chain employs TRBV11-3 and TRBJ2-1; D is unresolved. This CDR3 comprises 15 residues. Germline V gene sequence: CDR1 SGHNT, CDR2 YENEEA. V shed 5 bases and J shed 7 bases, with 18 bases lying between them. For the CDR3, the DNA is TGTGCCAGCAGCCCCCCTTTGACCCCTCGGAATGAGCAGTTCTTC. Its translation: CASSPPLTPRNEQFF.

The sample holds a few counts of this clone. V is TRBV10-2 and J is TRBJ1-5, with 8 bases matching TRBD1. V was clipped by 4 bases and J by 8 bases; unmatched bases: 4. The CDR3 runs 13 residues. From germline, CDR1 is WSHSY and CDR2 SAAADI. The CDR3 is CASSGQGREPQHF. The CDR3 region has the DNA TGCGCCAGCAGTGGACAGGGGCGCGAGCCCCAGCATTTT.

This rearrangement joins TRBV6-6 to TRBJ1-5; D is ambiguous. This CDR3 spans 13 amino acids. V dropped 8 bases and J dropped 3 bases, with 11 bases sitting between them. The germline CDR1 and CDR2 sequences are MNHNY and SVGAGI (reference sequence). Written as DNA, the CDR3 is TGTGCCAGCGGTAATGGACCCAATCAGCCCCAGCATTTT. Amino acid sequence: CASGNGPNQPQHF.

The sample holds a few counts of this clone. The gene calls are TRBV30 and TRBJ1-2; D ambiguous. The CDR3 covers 11 residues. Per the germline V gene, CDR1 is GTSNPN and CDR2 is SVGIG (reference sequence). Trimming took off 3 bases at V and 8 bases at J, with 10 bases between the two ends. CDR3 amino acids: CAWRTAGGYTF. The CDR3 DNA is TGTGCCTGGAGAACGGCGGGAGGCTACACCTTC.

V gene TRBV6-1 combines with J gene TRBJ2-5; 8 bases fit TRBD2. Germline lookup yields CDR1 MNHNS and CDR2 SASEGT. This CDR3 contains 14 residues. Trimming at V came to 4 bases and at J to 1 base, leaving 2 bases not matched to a gene. CDR3 amino acids: CASSGRGGQETQYF. The CDR3 nucleotides are TGTGCCAGCAGTGGTCGGGGGGGCCAAGAGACCCAGTACTTC.

The chain uses TRBV19 and TRBJ1-5, with D tentatively TRBD1 (6 bases). Germline-derived CDR1 and CDR2 are LNHDA and SQIVND (reference sequence). This CDR3 comprises 15 residues. The V and J ends lost 5 bases and 1 base respectively, with 12 bases between them. The CDR3 region is CASSPQGTSNQPQHF. DNA for the CDR3: TGTGCCAGTAGTCCTCAGGGGACCAGCAATCAGCCCCAGCATTTT.

V is TRBV5-1 and J is TRBJ2-7, with 13 bases matching TRBD2. The CDR3 has 14 amino acids. V shed 0 bases, J shed 7 bases, and the junction held 1 base outside the gene matches. Germline CDR1 is SGHRS and CDR2 is YFSETQ. The CDR3 loop is CASSLEGLAGEQYV. The CDR3 nucleotides are TGCGCCAGCAGCTTGGAGGGACTAGCGGGAGAGCAGTACGTC.

The sample holds a few counts of this clone. CDR3 amino acids: CAISEGEASGGYEQYV. The CDR3 DNA reads TGTGCCATCAGTGAGGGGGAGGCTAGCGGGGGTTACGAGCAGTACGTC. V and J are TRBV10-3 and TRBJ2-7, with 10 bases aligning to TRBD2. The CDR3 is 16 residues long. V was clipped by 2 bases and J by 4 bases; unmatched bases: 8. The V gene's germline CDR1 is ENHRY and CDR2 SYGVKD.

The V and J genes are TRBV2 and TRBJ1-3; no reliable D call. This CDR3 has 14 residues. Per germline, CDR1 SNHLY and CDR2 FYNNEI. Between the trimmed V and J ends, which lost 6 bases and 0 bases, there was a span of 9 bases. The CDR3: CASRPQSSGNTIYF. CDR3 nucleotide sequence: TGTGCCAGCAGACCCCAGAGCTCTGGAAACACCATATATTTT.

The chain recombines TRBV9 with TRBJ2-2; TRBD2 matches 8 bases. The CDR3 has 16 residues. With V trimmed by 7 bases and J by 1 base, 9 bases remained unmatched. CDR1 is SGDLS and CDR2 is YYNGEE in the germline V gene. The chain's CDR3 is CASRGAGGRNTGELFF. The CDR3, as DNA: TGTGCCAGCCGCGGGGCGGGGGGCAGGAACACCGGGGAGCTGTTTTTT.

The chain combines TRBV5-1 with TRBJ2-1, with D unresolved. This CDR3 has 12 amino acids. The V and J ends lost 0 bases and 7 bases respectively, with 5 bases between them. Germline CDR1 SGHRS, CDR2 YFSETQ. Here the CDR3 reads CASSLAGNEQFF. The CDR3 DNA is TGCGCCAGCAGCTTGGCCGGTAATGAGCAGTTCTTC.

This rearrangement joins TRBV5-5 to TRBJ2-7; 8 bases align to TRBD1. CDR1 is SGHKS and CDR2 is YYEKEE in the germline V gene (reference sequence). The CDR3 is made up of 14 amino acids. V lost 4 bases and J lost 6; bases outside the gene matches: 9. Written as DNA, the CDR3 is TGTGCCAGCAGCACAGGACAGGGCTTACGCGAGCAGTACGTC. Translation: CASSTGQGLREQYV.

The rearrangement links TRBV22-1 to TRBJ2-6; the table's D call TRBD1 went unverified against the DNA. TRBV22-1 is annotated as a pseudogene. The CDR3 runs to 17 residues. CDR3 residues: CPGSGLGEQSRANVLTF. The DNA for the CDR3 is TGTCCTGGGAGCGGCCTGGGCGAACAAAGTCGGGCCAACGTCCTGACTTTC.

This clone was detected a few times. V gene TRBV7-2 combines with J gene TRBJ2-5; no clear D gene. This CDR3 has 13 residues. V was trimmed by 3 bases and J by 6 bases, leaving 11 bases between them. CDR1 and CDR2 from the germline V gene are SGHTA and FQGNSA. The CDR3 protein is CASSLVKEKTQYF. The DNA for the CDR3 is TGTGCCAGCAGCTTGGTAAAAGAGAAGACCCAGTACTTC.

This chain connects TRBV10-2 to TRBJ2-3, with TRBD1 identical over 9 bases. The germline gives CDR1 WSHSY, CDR2 SAAADI. The CDR3 loop spans 17 amino acids. V lost 4 bases, J lost 2 bases, and 10 bases stayed unmatched. CDR3 in DNA: TGCGCCAGCAGTGCCGATCAGACAGGGGGTTACACAGATACGCAGTATTTT. Translated, it gives CASSADQTGGYTDTQYF.

The rearrangement joins TRBV7-3 to TRBJ1-1, with D unresolved. CDR3 length: 13 amino acids. Germline V gene sequence: CDR1 SGHTA, CDR2 FQGTGA. Trimming took off 5 bases at V and 1 base at J, with 8 bases between the two ends. Written as DNA, the CDR3 is TGTGCCAGCAGCCTCGGGTGGAACACTGAAGCTTTCTTT. As protein: CASSLGWNTEAFF.

The rearrangement links TRBV11-2 to TRBJ1-6, with 8 nucleotides matching TRBD1. The CDR3 sequence is 15 residues long. CDR1 SGHAT and CDR2 FQNNGV come from the germline V gene. V trimming: 1 base; J trimming: 6 bases; junction bases outside the gene matches: 2. The CDR3 nucleotides read TGTGCCAGCAGCTTAGCCGGACAGGGTAATTCACCCCTCCACTTT. This encodes CASSLAGQGNSPLHF.

The chain is built from TRBV5-1 and TRBJ2-1; 9 nucleotides line up with TRBD1. V lost 4 bases and J lost 6; bases outside the gene matches: 8. The CDR3 sequence is 15 residues long. CDR1 SGHRS and CDR2 YFSETQ come from the germline V gene. In nucleotides, the CDR3 is TGCGCCAGCAGCGATCCGGGACAGGGCCTCAATGAGCAGTTCTTC. Translating gives CASSDPGQGLNEQFF.

The chain employs TRBV27 and TRBJ1-1, with D unclear. CDR3 length equals 11 residues. Germline V lookup: CDR1 MNHEY, CDR2 SMNVEV (reference sequence). Trimming took 8 bases from V and 5 from J, leaving 9 bases between them. The CDR3: CASEMGTEAFF. DNA of the CDR3: TGTGCCAGCGAGATGGGAACTGAAGCTTTCTTT.

The chain combines TRBV19 with TRBJ1-4; 7 nucleotides line up with TRBD1. CDR3 length equals 14 residues. J gave up 5 bases and V 4 bases, and 4 bases lay outside the gene matches. CDR1 and CDR2 (germline): LNHDA, SQIVND (reference sequence). The CDR3 spells CASSKGRGNEKLFF. The CDR3, as DNA: TGTGCCAGTAGTAAAGGCAGGGGGAATGAAAAACTGTTTTTT.

The V call is TRBV9, the J call TRBJ1-1; no firm D call. This CDR3 has 15 residues. Deletions cut 0 bases from V and 0 bases from J, with 9 bases between. Germline CDR1 SGDLS, CDR2 YYNGEE. The CDR3 DNA sequence: TGTGCCAGCAGCGTAGTCCCGGAGATGAACACTGAAGCTTTCTTT. Its protein product is CASSVVPEMNTEAFF.

The chain couples TRBV11-2 to TRBJ2-2, with D possibly matching TRBD2 (5 bases). Germline assignment: CDR1 SGHAT and CDR2 FQNNGV. Trimming took 3 bases from V and 7 from J, leaving 15 bases between them. The CDR3 has 15 residues. The CDR3 DNA reads as TGTGCCAGCAGCTTCCATTTGAGAGGAGGCGGGGAGCTGTTTTTT. Translated: CASSFHLRGGGELFF.